The rows below give T cell receptor beta chains drawn from one sample of a study of T cell changes during pregnancy in multiple sclerosis. Only in-frame clones appear in the TCRdb table, and some are missing; sequencing was by immunoSEQ multiplex PCR. The profile shows tens of thousands of clones, 93% of them singletons. The input for sequencing was CD8+ T cells from peripheral blood mononuclear cells, taken in the second trimester of pregnancy. Receptors were obtained from a female donor with multiple sclerosis, enrolled in a pregnancy study. Both conserved end residues are part of each CDR3.

>TRBJ2-3|TRBV11-2
CASSLESRATDTQYF
>TRBJ2-7|TRBV6-1
CASSLDRGSLEQYF
>TRBJ2-7|TRBV27
CASSLSGFLATQSHSYEQYF
>TRBJ2-3|TRBV13
CASRRLEEDTQYF
>TRBJ1-1|TRBV6-5
CASSYPGNTEAFF
>TRBJ2-3|TRBV30
CAWSGSGGDPPDTQYF
>TRBJ2-1|TRBV13
CASSGGTVYNEQFF
>TRBJ1-3|TRBV19
CASNEEGTGDGNTIYF
>TRBJ2-1|TRBV5-1
CASSLGTSSYNEQFF
>TRBJ2-5|TRBV5-1
CASSLAPGSGETQYF
>TRBJ1-4|TRBV15
CATSSATNEKLFF
>TRBJ2-1|TRBV6-4
CATSPSGTGKKRFF
>TRBJ2-2|TRBV27
CASYRQANTGELFF
>TRBJ1-1|TRBV5-4
CASSTTGGWTEAFF
>TRBJ1-5|TRBV7-8
CASSQSGLNPRQPQHF
>TRBJ2-7|TRBV6-5
CASSYSRQASSYEQYF
>TRBJ2-7|TRBV9
CASSLGQATYEQYF
>TRBJ2-6|TRBV11-3
CASSFPGQPTGSGANVLTF
>TRBJ1-2|TRBV2
CARLGQSLLHGYTF
>TRBJ2-7|TRBV4-1
CASSQEGNSGNYEQYF
>TRBJ1-2|TRBV5-4
CASSLDLQSYGYTF
>TRBJ2-3|TRBV7-9
CASSFSTSPDTQYF
>TRBJ2-7|TRBV19
CASSIRLAGPTYEQYF
>TRBJ2-2|TRBV27
CASREATTGELFF
>TRBJ2-3|TRBV9
CASRLTSGGSDTQYF
>TRBJ1-6|TRBV7-2
CASSLPGQGNSPLHF
>TRBJ2-4|TRBV6-6
CASSIETSSDIQYF
>TRBJ2-2|TRBV5-1
CASTSVLNTGELFF
>TRBJ2-1|TRBV5-4
CASSAPLLARLNNEQFF
>TRBJ2-1|TRBV2
CASSDLRTPPNNEQFF
>TRBJ2-7|TRBV30
CAWTVGGQGLYEQYF
>TRBJ2-1|TRBV5-4
CASSLEASSYNEQFF
>TRBJ2-7|TRBV5-1
CASSDSSYEQYF
>TRBJ1-1|TRBV7-2
CASSLGWNTEAFF
>TRBJ2-7|TRBV27
CASSPRLAATYEQYF
>TRBJ1-4|TRBV6-6
CASDHGGGDEKLFF
>TRBJ1-1|TRBV20-1
CSARPEAFF
>TRBJ1-2|TRBV5-4
CASSLPDSPYGYTF
>TRBJ1-5|TRBV27
CASSLTGTGSINQPQHF
>TRBJ2-3|TRBV5-1
CASSPAGSGATDTQYF
>TRBJ2-1|TRBV19
CASTRAGEYNEQFF
>TRBJ1-2|TRBV29-1
CSGLGQGAYGYTF
>TRBJ2-7|TRBV10-3
CAISEGVTGPYEQYF
>TRBJ2-6|TRBV7-8
CASSSFRDRVSSGANVLTF
>TRBJ1-2|TRBV9
CASSVTGNYGYTF
>TRBJ2-1|TRBV19
CASSIPGIYNEQFF
>TRBJ1-2|TRBV6-1
CASSVLAAGNYGYTF
>TRBJ2-3|TRBV11-1
CASSYLTDTQYF
>TRBJ2-7|TRBV6-1
CASSVRGGLQAYEQYF
>TRBJ2-7|TRBV6-1
CASSEGETGGIYEQYF
>TRBJ2-7|TRBV5-6
CASSQQGTEQYF
>TRBJ2-7|TRBV6-4
CASVGQGSYEQYF
>TRBJ1-4|TRBV7-9
CASSLGTGGREKLFF
>TRBJ1-2|TRBV4-1
CASSPLGGPGQGDGYTF